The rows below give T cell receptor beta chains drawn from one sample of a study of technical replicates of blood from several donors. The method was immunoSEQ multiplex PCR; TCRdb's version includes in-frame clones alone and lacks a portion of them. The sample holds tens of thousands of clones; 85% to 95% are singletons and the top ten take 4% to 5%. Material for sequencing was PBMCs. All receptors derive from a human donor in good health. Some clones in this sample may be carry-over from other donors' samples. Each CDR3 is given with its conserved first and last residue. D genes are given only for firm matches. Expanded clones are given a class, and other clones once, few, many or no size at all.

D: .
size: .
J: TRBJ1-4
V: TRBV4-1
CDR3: CASSPPGATNEKLFF
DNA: TGCGCCAGCAGCCCTCCCGGGGCAACTAATGAAAAACTGTTTTTT

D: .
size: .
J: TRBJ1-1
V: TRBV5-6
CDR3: CASSLGFGGGEAFF
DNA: TGTGCCAGCAGCTTGGGGTTCGGGGGAGGTGAAGCTTTCTTT

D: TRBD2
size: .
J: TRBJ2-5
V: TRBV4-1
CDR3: CASSQEGPSGGLPRETQYF
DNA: TGCGCCAGCAGCCAAGAGGGACCGAGCGGGGGGCTCCCGAGAGAGACCCAGTACTTC

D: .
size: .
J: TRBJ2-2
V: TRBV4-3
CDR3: CASSQEWPRAISNTGELFF
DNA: TGCGCCAGCAGCCAAGAGTGGCCCAGGGCGATATCGAACACCGGGGAGCTGTTTTTT

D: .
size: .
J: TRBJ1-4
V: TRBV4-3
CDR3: CASSQDRGSTNEKLFF
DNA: TGCGCCAGCAGCCAAGATCGAGGATCAACTAATGAAAAACTGTTTTTT

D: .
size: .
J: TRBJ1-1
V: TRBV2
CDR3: CASSGDGGGEAFF
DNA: TGTGCCAGCAGTGGGGATGGCGGGGGTGAAGCTTTCTTT

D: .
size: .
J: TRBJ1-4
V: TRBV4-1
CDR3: CASSLATSNFNEKLFF
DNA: TGCGCCAGCAGCCTAGCGACGAGTAACTTTAATGAAAAACTGTTTTTT

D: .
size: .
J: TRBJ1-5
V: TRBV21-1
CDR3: CASSKAGTEGFQPQHF
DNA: TGTGCCAGCAGCAAAGCGGGGACAGAGGGCTTTCAGCCCCAGCATTTT

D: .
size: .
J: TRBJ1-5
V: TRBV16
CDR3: CASSRSGNQPQHF
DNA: TGTGCCAGCAGCCGGTCGGGAAATCAGCCCCAGCATTTT

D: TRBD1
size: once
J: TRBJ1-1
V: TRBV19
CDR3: CASTPSYRGNTEAFF
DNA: TGTGCCAGTACCCCGTCGTACAGGGGGAACACTGAAGCTTTCTTT

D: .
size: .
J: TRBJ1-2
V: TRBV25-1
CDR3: CASSESGYGYTF
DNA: TGTGCCAGCAGTGAGTCAGGATATGGCTACACCTTC

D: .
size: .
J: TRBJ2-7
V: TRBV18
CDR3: CASSPAIRDSEQYF
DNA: TGTGCCAGCTCACCCGCTATTCGGGACTCCGAGCAGTACTTC

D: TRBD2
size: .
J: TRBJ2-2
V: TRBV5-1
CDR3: CASSLGTSKAGELFF
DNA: TGCGCCAGCAGCTTAGGGACTAGCAAGGCCGGGGAGCTGTTTTTT

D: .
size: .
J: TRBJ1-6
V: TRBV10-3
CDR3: CAISEWSGPGNNSPLHF
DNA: TGTGCCATCAGTGAGTGGTCAGGTCCAGGGAATAATTCACCCCTCCACTTT

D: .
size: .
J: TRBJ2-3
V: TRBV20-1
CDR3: CSAVRSDTQYF
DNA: TGCAGTGCTGTCAGGTCGGATACGCAGTATTTT

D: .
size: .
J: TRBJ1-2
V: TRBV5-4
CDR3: CASSPGGGRSGYGYTF
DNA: TGTGCCAGCAGCCCCGGGGGGGGGCGCTCTGGCTATGGCTACACCTTC

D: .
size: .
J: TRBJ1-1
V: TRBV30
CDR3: CAWNRLNTEAFF
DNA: TGTGCCTGGAACAGGCTGAACACTGAAGCTTTCTTT

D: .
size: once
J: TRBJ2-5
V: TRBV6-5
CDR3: CASRGSGVETQYF
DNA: TGTGCCAGCAGGGGGTCGGGGGTTGAGACCCAGTACTTC

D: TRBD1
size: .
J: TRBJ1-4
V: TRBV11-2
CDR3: CASSSYRRDRGPREKLFF
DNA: TGTGCCAGCAGCTCCTATCGTAGGGACAGGGGCCCTAGGGAAAAACTGTTTTTT

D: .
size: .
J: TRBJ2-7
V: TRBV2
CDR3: CASSNGGIEQYF
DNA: TGTGCCAGCAGCAATGGGGGGATTGAGCAGTACTTC

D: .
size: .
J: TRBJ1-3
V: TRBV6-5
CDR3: CASSRAGTSGNTIYF
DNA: TGTGCCAGCAGTCGCGCGGGGACTTCTGGAAACACCATATATTTT

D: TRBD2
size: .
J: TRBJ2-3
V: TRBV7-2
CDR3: CASSRRTSNTDTQYF
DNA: TGTGCCAGCAGCCGCCGGACTAGCAACACAGATACGCAGTATTTT

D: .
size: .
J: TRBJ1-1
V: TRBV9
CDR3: CASSVAQGAVAFF
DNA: TGTGCCAGCAGCGTAGCTCAGGGCGCTGTCGCTTTCTTT

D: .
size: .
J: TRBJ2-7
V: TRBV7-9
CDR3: CASSYRGTNEQYF
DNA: TGTGCCAGCAGCTACCGGGGGACGAACGAGCAGTACTTC

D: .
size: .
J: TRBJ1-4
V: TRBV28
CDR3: CASSLGGSFGEKLFF
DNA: TGTGCCAGCAGTCTTGGGGGCTCCTTCGGGGAAAAACTGTTTTTT

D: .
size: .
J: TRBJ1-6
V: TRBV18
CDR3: CASSQDSSYNSPLHF
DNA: TGTGCCAGCTCACAAGACAGCAGTTATAATTCACCCCTCCACTTT

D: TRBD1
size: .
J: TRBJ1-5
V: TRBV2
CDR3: CASSFPRTGINSNQPQHF
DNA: TGTGCCAGCAGTTTTCCGAGGACAGGAATTAATAGCAATCAGCCCCAGCATTTT

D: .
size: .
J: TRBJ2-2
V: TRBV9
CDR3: CASSVELAPPGELFF
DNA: TGTGCCAGCAGCGTAGAATTAGCCCCCCCCGGGGAGCTGTTTTTT

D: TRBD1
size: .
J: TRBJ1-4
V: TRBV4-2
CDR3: CASSQDLQGAYDEKLFF
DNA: TGTGCCAGCAGCCAAGATTTGCAGGGGGCTTATGATGAAAAACTGTTTTTT

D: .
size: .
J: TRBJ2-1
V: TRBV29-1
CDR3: CSVYRSLANNEQFF
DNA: TGCAGCGTATATCGTAGCCTAGCGAACAATGAGCAGTTCTTC

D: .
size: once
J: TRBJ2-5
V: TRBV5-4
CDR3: CASSTPRGGETQYF
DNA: TGTGCCAGCAGCACCCCCCGGGGAGGCGAGACCCAGTACTTC

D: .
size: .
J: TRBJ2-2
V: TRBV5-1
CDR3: CASTTGPGELFF
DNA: TGCGCCAGCACCACAGGGCCCGGGGAGCTGTTTTTT

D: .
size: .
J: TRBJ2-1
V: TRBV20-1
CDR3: CSGAPYNEQFF
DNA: TGCAGTGGGGCGCCCTACAATGAGCAGTTCTTC

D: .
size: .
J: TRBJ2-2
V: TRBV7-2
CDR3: CASSLAQTVTGELFF
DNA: TGTGCCAGCAGCTTAGCGCAGACAGTCACCGGGGAGCTGTTTTTT

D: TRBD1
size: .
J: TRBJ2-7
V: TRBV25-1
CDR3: CASSSLRTGSNEQYF
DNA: TGTGCCAGCAGTTCCCTGAGGACAGGGAGCAACGAGCAGTACTTC

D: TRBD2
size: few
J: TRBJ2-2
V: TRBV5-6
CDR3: CASSFAGRTTGELFF
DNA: TGTGCCAGCAGCTTTGCCGGGAGGACCACCGGGGAGCTGTTTTTT

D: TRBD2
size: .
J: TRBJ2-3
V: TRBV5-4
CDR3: CASSFSGSPDTQYF
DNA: TGTGCCAGCAGCTTTAGCGGGAGCCCAGATACGCAGTATTTT

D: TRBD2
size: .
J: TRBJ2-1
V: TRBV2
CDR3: CATGGGRGVYEQFF
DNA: TGTGCCACGGGGGGGGGCAGGGGAGTTTATGAGCAGTTCTTC

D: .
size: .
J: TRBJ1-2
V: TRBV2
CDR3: CATERVRDEGYTF
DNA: TGTGCCACCGAAAGGGTCCGGGATGAAGGCTACACCTTC

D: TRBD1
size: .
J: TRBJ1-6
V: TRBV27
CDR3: CASSATGTDNSPLHF
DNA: TGTGCCAGCAGTGCCACCGGGACAGATAATTCACCCCTCCACTTT

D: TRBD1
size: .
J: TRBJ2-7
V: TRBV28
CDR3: CASSSGQGPYEQYF
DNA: TGTGCCAGCAGTTCGGGACAGGGGCCCTACGAGCAGTACTTC

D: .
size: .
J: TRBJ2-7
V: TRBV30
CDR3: CAWSVQSSYEQYF
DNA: TGTGCCTGGAGTGTACAGAGCTCCTACGAGCAGTACTTC